In its sample, the clone carrying this T cell receptor beta chain was seen once. What it binds is unknown. This entry belongs to a study of T cell responses to AZD1222 COVID-19 vaccine. Study-wide points: Regions 160-218 and 743-854 dominated among vaccine-associated CD4 TCRs spanning spike. The donors showed a predominance of white British ancestry and of females, with possible underestimation of clonal diversity.

The assay was immunoSEQ multiplex PCR, and TCRdb's table has in-frame clones only and misses some. The sample consists of 120,000 to 150,000 clones, approximately 90% of them appearing once. The CDR3 length is 15 residues. Per the germline V gene, CDR1 is SGDLS and CDR2 is YYNGEE. V lost 0 bases to trimming and J lost 2 bases, with 11 bases between them. This receptor was identified in an adult in good health. The V gene is TRBV9, the J gene TRBJ1-2, with TRBD1 as a possible D gene (5 bases). The source was peripheral blood, collected on day 0 of AZD1222 vaccination. CDR3 loop: CASSVVAGRNYGYTF. CDR3 DNA: TGTGCCAGCAGCGTAGTTGCAGGGCGGAACTATGGCTACACCTTC.